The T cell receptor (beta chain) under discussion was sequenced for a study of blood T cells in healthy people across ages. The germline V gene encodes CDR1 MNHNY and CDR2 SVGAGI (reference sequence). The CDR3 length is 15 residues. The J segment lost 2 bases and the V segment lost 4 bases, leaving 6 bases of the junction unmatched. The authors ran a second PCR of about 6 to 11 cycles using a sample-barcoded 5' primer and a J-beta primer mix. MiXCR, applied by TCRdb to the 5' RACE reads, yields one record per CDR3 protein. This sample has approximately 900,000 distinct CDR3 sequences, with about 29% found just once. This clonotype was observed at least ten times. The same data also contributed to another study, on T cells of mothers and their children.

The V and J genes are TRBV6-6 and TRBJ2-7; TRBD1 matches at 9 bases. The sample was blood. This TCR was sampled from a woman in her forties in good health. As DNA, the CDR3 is TGTGCCAGCAGTTCAACCGGGACAGGGACCTACGAGCAGTACTTC. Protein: CASSSTGTGTYEQYF.